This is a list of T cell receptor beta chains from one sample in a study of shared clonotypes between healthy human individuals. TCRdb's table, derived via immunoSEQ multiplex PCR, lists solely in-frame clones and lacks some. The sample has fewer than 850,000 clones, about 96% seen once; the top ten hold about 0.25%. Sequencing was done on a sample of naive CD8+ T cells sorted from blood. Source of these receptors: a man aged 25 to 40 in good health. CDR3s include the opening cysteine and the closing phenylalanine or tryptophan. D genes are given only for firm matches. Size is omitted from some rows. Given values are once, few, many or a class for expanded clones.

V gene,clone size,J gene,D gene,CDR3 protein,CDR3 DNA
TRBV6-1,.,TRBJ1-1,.,CASSSYTEAFF,TGTGCCAGCAGTTCCTACACTGAAGCTTTCTTT
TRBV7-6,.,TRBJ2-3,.,CASSLVRGEITDTQYF,TGTGCCAGCAGCTTAGTTCGCGGGGAGATCACAGATACGCAGTATTTT
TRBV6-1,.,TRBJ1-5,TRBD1,CATTGAENSNQPQHF,TGTGCCACCACAGGGGCAGAGAATAGCAATCAGCCCCAGCATTTT
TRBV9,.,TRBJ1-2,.,CASSVGGVSYGYTF,TGTGCCAGCAGCGTAGGGGGGGTGAGCTATGGCTACACCTTC
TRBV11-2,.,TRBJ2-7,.,CASSLDRSDLYF,TGTGCCAGCAGCTTAGATCGGTCGGATCTGTACTTC
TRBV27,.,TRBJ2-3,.,CASSFSIGRDTQYF,TGTGCCAGCAGTTTTTCAATTGGACGGGATACGCAGTATTTT
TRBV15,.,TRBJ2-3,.,CATSINPDTQYF,TGTGCCACCAGCATTAACCCAGATACGCAGTATTTT
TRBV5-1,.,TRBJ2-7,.,CASSLRGALDEQYF,TGCGCCAGCAGCTTGCGAGGGGCTCTCGACGAGCAGTACTTC
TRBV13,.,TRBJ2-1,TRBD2,CASRLAGGGQFF,TGTGCCAGCAGACTAGCGGGAGGCGGGCAGTTCTTC
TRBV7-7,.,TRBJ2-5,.,CASSRGRRETQYF,TGTGCTAGCAGCCGGGGGAGGAGGGAGACCCAGTACTTC
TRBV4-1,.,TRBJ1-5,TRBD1,CASSKGVGTGGIGEPQHF,TGCGCCAGCAGCAAAGGAGTCGGGACAGGGGGAATTGGGGAGCCCCAGCATTTT
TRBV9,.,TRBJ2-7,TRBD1,CASSVGQGLEQYF,TGTGCCAGCAGCGTGGGACAGGGTCTAGAGCAGTACTTC
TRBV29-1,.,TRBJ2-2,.,CSVVTGLQNTGELFF,TGCAGCGTTGTTACGGGACTTCAAAACACCGGGGAGCTGTTTTTT
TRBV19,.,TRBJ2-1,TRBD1,CASSNWDRDPHNEQFF,TGTGCCAGTAGCAATTGGGACAGGGACCCACACAATGAGCAGTTCTTC
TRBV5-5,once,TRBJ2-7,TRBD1,CASSLGTGGLSPYEQYF,TGTGCCAGCAGCTTGGGGACAGGGGGCCTCAGCCCCTACGAGCAGTACTTC
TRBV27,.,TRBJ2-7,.,CASRQGPEQYF,TGTGCCAGCAGACAGGGCCCCGAGCAGTACTTC
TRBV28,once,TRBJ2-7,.,CASSSGTAGGEVEAEQYF,TGTGCCAGCAGTTCCGGGACCGCTGGAGGGGAGGTGGAGGCCGAGCAGTACTTC
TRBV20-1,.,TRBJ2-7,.,CSARQAYEQYF,TGCAGTGCCAGACAAGCCTACGAGCAGTACTTC
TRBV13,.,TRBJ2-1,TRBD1,CASNPALGTGYNEQFF,TGTGCCAGTAACCCAGCCCTTGGGACAGGCTACAATGAGCAGTTCTTC
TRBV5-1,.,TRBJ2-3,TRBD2,CASSPYDPGTSGLSGTDTQYF,TGCGCCAGCAGCCCGTACGACCCCGGGACTAGCGGTTTGAGTGGCACAGATACGCAGTATTTT